This TCR beta chain was recovered during a study of cytomegalovirus exposure and HLA in healthy donors. Study-wide background: A preliminary data release comprised 80 million to 95 million unique TCRs obtained from HLA-typed donors.

A note on this clone: Its antigen is unidentified.

Study observations and caveats: Fewer N-insertions than the roughly 630-donor mean were reportedly shown by an Asian-associated ancestry cluster in a later analysis. Clonal expansion, a later analysis showed, was greater in HLA-associated TCR beta chains than in equally common others. A missense DCLRE1C variant was associated with V- and J-gene trimming of TCR beta chains in a later analysis, and an independent cohort replicated the association.

The PCR ran on 60 Vbeta and 13 Jbeta primers. Some clones are missing from TCRdb's copy, which holds only in-frame ones; the method was immunoSEQ multiplex PCR. This repertoire shows tens of thousands of clones, about 77% found once; its top ten account for about 8.8%. The length of the CDR3 is 13 residues. Germline V lookup: CDR1 MNHEY, CDR2 SMNVEV (reference sequence). The chain has TRBV27 and TRBJ2-5; no clear D gene. The DNA end is a closer match to TRBJ2-7, so the J assignment may be wrong. Specimen: PBMCs. The clonotype comes from a man aged 40-49 years in good health and CMV-seronegative. DNA for the CDR3: TGTGCCAGCTCTCTTCAGGTTGGTAACGAGCAGTACTTC. Its protein product is CASSLQVGNEQYF.